This is a list of T cell receptor beta chains from one sample in a study of cytomegalovirus exposure and HLA in healthy donors. Produced via immunoSEQ multiplex PCR; TCRdb's table is partial and in-frame only. Counted here are about 130,000 clones, roughly 87% occurring once; the ten biggest clones make up about 1.1%. The source material was PBMCs. These receptor sequences come from a woman under 30 in good health and CMV-seronegative. The CDR3 runs from the conserved cysteine through the conserved F or W.

v_gene,len,CDR3aa
TRBV5-4,13,CATREGASYEQYF
TRBV28,14,CASSGGDRWGEQYF
TRBV7-9,16,CASSLVFPGALDEQYF
TRBV2,12,CASRPRPNIQYF
TRBV6-5,15,CASRNNGSPNQPQHF
TRBV19,13,CASMDRAKNIQYF
TRBV6-4,13,CATASEANNEQFF
TRBV4-1,15,CASSQDRDTYNEQFF
TRBV10-3,16,CAISETDRVGNQPQHF
TRBV15,16,CATSREGRTSTDTQYF
TRBV5-1,16,CASSPERQSSGNTIYF
TRBV18,13,CASSPTENTEAFF
TRBV28,13,CASSTGTGGGYTF
TRBV18,12,CASSGVNYEQYF
TRBV28,18,CASAPRPRSGNSNQPQHF
TRBV6-1,13,CASSGQEDQPQHF
TRBV12-5,13,CASGPQGSNEQFF
TRBV9,15,CASSPDGGEQETQYF
TRBV30,11,CAWGRGQPQHF
TRBV11-3,14,CASSFGSVTGELFF
TRBV2,15,CASSMTGIGYQPQHF
TRBV9,14,CASSVGTEGYEQYF